This T cell receptor beta chain emerged from a study of cytomegalovirus exposure and HLA in healthy donors. Primers: 60 Vbeta forward and 13 Jbeta reverse. In the source study's methods: As a later analysis found, there were roughly 80 million unique TCR beta chains, of which 8.5 million to 14 million were shared. Measured with immunoSEQ multiplex PCR; TCRdb has only the in-frame clones, and not every one. The DNA was the basis for D and trimming; V, J and clone size are from that table. The sample is made up of under 200,000 clones, and the top ten hold under 2.5% of it. Broader study findings: The investigators catalogued 150 to 200 TCR beta chains as cytomegalovirus-associated. Rates of TCR association differed by HLA locus in a later analysis, with DRB1 highest and HLA-C lowest.

The CDR3 length is 17 residues. CDR1 MNHEY and CDR2 SMNVEV come from the germline V gene (reference sequence). The V end lost 2 bases, the J end lost 0 bases, and 15 bases lay between the germline ends. Points on this clone: Its antigen remains unknown.

This TCR derives from a man aged 30-40 years in good health and CMV-seronegative. The chain recombines TRBV27 with TRBJ2-3; D perhaps matches TRBD2 (6 bases). The sequencing sample was made of PBMCs. The DNA of the CDR3 is TGTGCCAGCAGTTTAAGTCCACTAGCAGTTAGCACAGATACGCAGTATTTT. It is translated as CASSLSPLAVSTDTQYF.